The T cell receptor beta chain under discussion was sequenced for a study of T cell changes during pregnancy in multiple sclerosis. The CDR3 sequence is 12 residues long. The germline V gene encodes CDR1 MNHNS and CDR2 SASEGT. V lost 3 bases to trimming and J lost 4 bases, with 6 bases between them. Remarks on this clone: Other DNA sequences from this sample encode an identical CDR3 as well.

Repertoires were generated with immunoSEQ multiplex PCR, while TCRdb's copy carries only in-frame clones and drops some. The sample lists around 75,000 clones, 90% to 95% seen once, with about 0.3% in the top ten. The chain recombines TRBV6-1 with TRBJ1-2; D uncertain. Here the sequenced sample was CD4+ T cells from peripheral blood mononuclear cells, taken in the third trimester of pregnancy. This receptor was taken from a female donor in good health, enrolled as a control in a pregnancy study. CDR3 nucleotide sequence: TGTGCCAGCAGTGACAGAGGCTATGGCTACACCTTC. This sequence encodes CASSDRGYGYTF.